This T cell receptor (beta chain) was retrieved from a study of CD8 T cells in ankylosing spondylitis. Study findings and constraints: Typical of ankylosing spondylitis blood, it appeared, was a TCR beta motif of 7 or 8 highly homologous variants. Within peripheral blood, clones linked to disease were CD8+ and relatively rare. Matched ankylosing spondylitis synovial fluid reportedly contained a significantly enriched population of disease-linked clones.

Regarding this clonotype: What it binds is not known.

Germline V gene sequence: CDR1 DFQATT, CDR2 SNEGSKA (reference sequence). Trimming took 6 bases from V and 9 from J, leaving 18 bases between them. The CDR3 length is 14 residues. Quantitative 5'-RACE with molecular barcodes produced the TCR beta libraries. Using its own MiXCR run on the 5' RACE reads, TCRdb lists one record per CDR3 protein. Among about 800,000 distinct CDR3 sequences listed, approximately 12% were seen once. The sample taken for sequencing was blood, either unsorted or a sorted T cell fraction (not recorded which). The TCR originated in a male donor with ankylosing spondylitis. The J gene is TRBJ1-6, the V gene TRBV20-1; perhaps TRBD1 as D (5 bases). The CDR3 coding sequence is TGCAGTGCAAAGTTGGCGCGGGGGGGTTCACCCCTCCACTTT. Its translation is CSAKLARGGSPLHF.